The next 19 T cell receptor beta chains were all read from a single sample in a study of blood T cell repertoires in COVID-19. Here immunoSEQ multiplex PCR was the method, and the copy in TCRdb shows in-frame clones only, minus some. The sample yields roughly 200,000 clones, over 70% seen once. Sequenced material: peripheral blood. Receptors originate from a man aged 40-49 years with active or convalescent COVID-19.

The V call is TRBV18, the J call TRBJ2-7, with D possibly being TRBD2 (6 bases). V was shortened by 0 bases and J by 5 bases, with 14 bases between the two germline ends. Germline V gene sequence: CDR1 KGHSH, CDR2 LQKENI. The CDR3 spans 15 residues. CDR3 sequence reads: CASSPPSAREDEQYF. In DNA, the CDR3 is TGTGCCAGCTCACCACCGTCTGCCAGGGAGGACGAGCAGTACTTC.

The rearrangement links TRBV18 to TRBJ1-4; D call uncertain. Trimming removed 2 bases at V and 8 bases at J, with 15 bases between. Germline V CDR1 and CDR2: KGHSH, LQKENI. The CDR3 is 15 amino acids. The CDR3 sequence is CASSPLGIRGEKLFF. CDR3 DNA: TGTGCCAGCTCACCATTAGGCATACGGGGAGAAAAACTGTTTTTT.

This clone was counted between two and nine times. This chain connects TRBV15 to TRBJ1-4; maybe TRBD1 (5 bases). Trimming cost V 0 bases and J 5 bases, with 10 bases left between them. This CDR3 has 15 residues. CDR1 LNHNV and CDR2 YYDKDF come from the germline V gene (reference sequence). The CDR3 region has the DNA TGTGCCACCAGCAGAGAAAAGGGGCTGAATGAAAAACTGTTTTTT. Encoded protein: CATSREKGLNEKLFF.

V is TRBV3-1 (or the pseudogene TRBV3-2) and J is TRBJ1-1; TRBD1 aligns across 7 bases. CDR1 LGHDT and CDR2 YNNKEL come from the germline V gene (reference sequence). The CDR3 runs 14 residues. The junction had 8 bases not matched to a gene; V was cut back by 4 bases and J by 6 bases. CDR3 sequence reads: CASSLSTGRPEAFF. The CDR3 region has the DNA TGTGCCAGCAGCCTCTCGACAGGGCGTCCTGAAGCTTTCTTT.

The gene calls are TRBV7-2 and TRBJ1-5; 9 bases align to TRBD1. The V and J ends lost 4 bases and 6 bases, in that order; junction bases with no gene match: 1. Germline-derived CDR1 and CDR2 are SGHTA and FQGNSA. The CDR3 length is 13 residues. This CDR3 is CASSSDRGQPQHF. CDR3 sequence (DNA): TGTGCCAGCAGCTCGGACAGGGGTCAGCCCCAGCATTTT.

The chain joins TRBV30 to TRBJ1-1; D unresolved. Germline CDR1 GTSNPN, CDR2 SVGIG (reference sequence). Between the trimmed V and J ends, which lost 0 bases and 7 bases, there was a span of 9 bases. The CDR3 is 12 amino acids. CDR3: CAWSVVYSEAFF. The CDR3 DNA reads TGTGCCTGGAGTGTAGTCTACAGTGAAGCTTTCTTT. Full variable domain (outside the CDR3, taken from reference TRBV30 and TRBJ1-1): SQTIHQWPATLVQPVGSPLSLECTVEGTSNPNLYWYRQAAGRGLQLLFYSVGIGQISSEVPQNLSASRPQDRQFILSSKKLLLSDSGFYLCAWSVVYSEAFFGQGTRLTVV.

J is TRBJ1-5 and V is TRBV6-2 or TRBV6-3, with D perhaps matching TRBD1 (5 bases). This CDR3 has 15 residues. The V end lost 0 bases, the J end lost 6 bases, and 12 bases lay between the germline ends. Germline lookup yields CDR1 MNHEY and CDR2 SVGEGT. CDR3 residues: CASSYSSRGGQPQHF. The CDR3 DNA reads TGTGCCAGCAGTTACTCTTCGAGGGGAGGTCAGCCCCAGCATTTT.

The chain has TRBV5-5 and TRBJ2-1; TRBD2 is a possible D gene (5 bases). Germline V lookup: CDR1 SGHKS, CDR2 YYEKEE (reference sequence). V was cut by 0 bases and J by 8 bases, with 12 bases left in between. The CDR3 extends over 14 amino acids. In DNA form, the CDR3 reads TGTGCCAGCAGCTTGGCGTCTACTAGGGATGAGCAGTTCTTC. It specifies CASSLASTRDEQFF.

The genes are TRBV20-1 and TRBJ2-3, with D uncertain. Trimming stripped 6 bases from V and 3 bases from J, with 7 bases between. There are 11 residues in the CDR3. The germline gives CDR1 DFQATT, CDR2 SNEGSKA (reference sequence). The CDR3 reads CSAKLTDTQYF. DNA of the CDR3: TGCAGTGCAAAACTAACAGATACGCAGTATTTT.

The chain is built from TRBV6-5 and TRBJ2-5, with TRBD2 as a possible D gene (5 bases). Germline CDR1 and CDR2: MNHEY and SVGAGI. This CDR3 comprises 16 residues. The V end lost 4 bases, the J end lost 1 base, and 16 bases lay between the germline ends. The CDR3, as DNA: TGTGCCAGCAGTTCGAGACGCGACGGAGGCCAAGAGACCCAGTACTTC. This sequence encodes CASSSRRDGGQETQYF.

The gene calls are TRBV12-5 and TRBJ1-1, with 11 bases matching TRBD1. The CDR3 contains 16 residues. CDR1 is LGHNT, CDR2 FRNRAP, per germline. V was pared by 0 bases and J by 4 bases, with 4 bases of the junction left unmatched. The CDR3 region has the DNA TGTGCTAGTGGTTTGGTACTCGGGACAGGGGGCACTGAAGCTTTCTTT. Amino acid sequence: CASGLVLGTGGTEAFF.

The chain carries TRBV20-1 and TRBJ1-5; 8 nucleotides agree with TRBD1. This CDR3 contains 11 residues. In germline, CDR1 is DFQATT, CDR2 SNEGSKA (reference sequence). Trimming cost V 0 bases and J 15 bases; bases outside gene matches: 4. In DNA form, the CDR3 reads TGCAGTGCTAGAGACGGACAGGGATCGCATTTT. It yields the protein CSARDGQGSHF.

The genes are TRBV27 and TRBJ2-7; 12 positions agree with TRBD1. Per the germline V gene, CDR1 is MNHEY and CDR2 is SMNVEV (reference sequence). V shed 0 bases and J 7 bases; nucleotides not matched to a gene: 10. This CDR3 comprises 17 residues. The chain's CDR3 is CASSLSPYGTGGEEQYF. CDR3 DNA sequence: TGTGCCAGCAGTTTATCCCCCTACGGGACAGGGGGCGAAGAGCAGTACTTC.

V gene TRBV30 combines with J gene TRBJ1-1; 7 bases align to TRBD1. This CDR3 has 14 amino acids. V was pared by 2 bases and J by 2 bases, with 5 bases of the junction left unmatched. The germline gives CDR1 GTSNPN, CDR2 SVGIG (reference sequence). For the CDR3, the DNA is TGTGCCTGGAGTTATGGACAGGTAAACACTGAAGCTTTCTTT. It is translated as CAWSYGQVNTEAFF.

The chain uses TRBV4-2 and TRBJ1-1, with D perhaps TRBD1 (6 bases). The V end lost 3 bases, the J end lost 8 bases, and 16 bases lay between the germline ends. The CDR3 sequence is 14 residues long. The germline V gene encodes CDR1 LGHNA and CDR2 YNFKEQ. DNA for the CDR3: TGTGCCAGCAGCCACCTTGATGAAGGGACAGAAGCTTTCTTT. Protein product: CASSHLDEGTEAFF.

This clone was counted a single time. The rearrangement links TRBV27 to TRBJ2-5; D is perhaps TRBD2 (5 bases). Germline CDR1 and CDR2: MNHEY and SMNVEV (reference sequence). There are 13 residues in the CDR3. V lost 5 bases and J lost 9, with 16 bases in between. The CDR3 coding sequence is TGTGCCAGCAGTCTTCTTGGCCCCGGGGCCCAGTACTTC. Translation gives CASSLLGPGAQYF.

The DNA of the CDR3 is TGTGCCAGCAGTTTTCAAGGGGCCAGCACAGATACGCAGTATTTT. Residues: CASSFQGASTDTQYF. The gene calls are TRBV27 and TRBJ2-3, with D possibly TRBD1 on 5 matching bases. This CDR3 is built from 15 residues. CDR1 is MNHEY, CDR2 SMNVEV, per germline (reference sequence). The ends were cut back, 3 bases at V and 0 bases at J, with 10 bases in the middle.

The chain couples TRBV5-1 to TRBJ1-3; possible D gene TRBD1, 5 bases. CDR1 SGHRS and CDR2 YFSETQ come from the germline V gene. Between the trimmed V and J ends, which lost 0 bases and 4 bases, there was a span of 8 bases. The CDR3 extends over 14 amino acids. The DNA of the CDR3 is TGCGCCAGCAGCTTGGAGGGGATAGGAAACACCATATATTTT. It translates to CASSLEGIGNTIYF.

J is TRBJ1-1 and V is TRBV5-4; D not certain. Deletions cut 0 bases from V and 1 base from J, with 10 bases between. The germline V gene encodes CDR1 SGHNT and CDR2 YYREEE (reference sequence). The CDR3 is made up of 15 amino acids. CDR3 nucleotides: TGTGCCAGCAGCTTGGCGGAGGGTCGGAACACTGAAGCTTTCTTT. It codes for CASSLAEGRNTEAFF.